Sequencing of this T cell receptor (beta chain) was carried out in a study of siplizumab effects on memory and regulatory T cells. TCRdb's table, derived via immunoSEQ multiplex PCR, lists solely in-frame clones and lacks some. The sample yields approximately 50,000 clones, over 85% seen once. CDR3 length: 12 residues. The V gene's germline CDR1 is MDHEN and CDR2 SYDVKM. Trimming pared 3 bases from V and 7 bases from J, leaving 6 bases between. V and J are TRBV28 and TRBJ2-2, with D possibly being TRBD2 (6 bases). This clonotype was sampled from a human donor in good health. Sequences were obtained from CD8+ T cells sorted from blood. CDR3 DNA: TGTGCCAGCAGTTTCGGGAGCGGGGAGCTGTTTTTT. Encoded protein: CASSFGSGELFF.